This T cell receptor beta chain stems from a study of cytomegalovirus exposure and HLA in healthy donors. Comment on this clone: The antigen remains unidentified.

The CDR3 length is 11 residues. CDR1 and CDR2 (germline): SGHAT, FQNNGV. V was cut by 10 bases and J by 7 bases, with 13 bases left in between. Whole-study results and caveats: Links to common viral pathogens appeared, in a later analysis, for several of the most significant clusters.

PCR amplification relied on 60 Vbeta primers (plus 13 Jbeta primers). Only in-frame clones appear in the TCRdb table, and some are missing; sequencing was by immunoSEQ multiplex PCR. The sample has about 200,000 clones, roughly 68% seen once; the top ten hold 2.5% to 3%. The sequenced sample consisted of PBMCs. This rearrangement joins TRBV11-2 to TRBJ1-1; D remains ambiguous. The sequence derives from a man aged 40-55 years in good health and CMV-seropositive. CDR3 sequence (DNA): TGTGCCACCCTCGGGGTATTTGAAGCTTTCTTT. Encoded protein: CATLGVFEAFF. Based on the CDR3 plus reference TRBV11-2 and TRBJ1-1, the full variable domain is EAGVAQSPRYKIIEKRQSVAFWCNPISGHATLYWYQQILGQGPKLLIQFQNNGVVDDSQLPKDRFSAERLKGVDSTLKIQPAKLEDSAVYLCATLGVFEAFFGQGTRLTVV.